This T cell receptor beta chain was observed in a study of blood T cell repertoires in COVID-19. The assay was immunoSEQ multiplex PCR, and TCRdb's table has in-frame clones only and misses some. The sample holds more than 200,000 clones, around 85% seen once. The germline V gene has CDR1 SGHNT and CDR2 YYREEE (reference sequence). The CDR3 has 14 amino acids. V was clipped by 1 base and J by 6 bases, with 10 bases between them. The V gene is TRBV5-4, the J gene TRBJ2-2, with D maybe TRBD2 (5 bases). This sequence originates from a woman in her forties or fifties with acute or convalescent COVID-19. Sequenced sample: peripheral blood. CDR3 in amino acids: CASSLRDSAGELFF. The CDR3, as DNA: TGTGCCAGCAGCTTGCGGGATTCGGCCGGGGAGCTGTTTTTT.